Below, 29 T cell receptor beta chains from the same sample are listed, as sequenced in a study of blood T cell repertoires in COVID-19. Generated by immunoSEQ multiplex PCR, the TCRdb table keeps only in-frame clones and is missing some. The repertoire holds 200,000 to 250,000 clones, with more than 75% as singletons. The sequenced material came from PBMCs or T cells enriched from blood (not recorded which). The receptors originated from a man aged 30 to 39 with acute COVID-19.

This chain joins TRBV19 and TRBJ2-6, with TRBD1 identical over 10 bases. Germline V lookup: CDR1 LNHDA, CDR2 SQIVND (reference sequence). After removal of 7 bases from V and 0 bases from J, the junction contained 9 bases not matched to a gene. The CDR3 has 18 residues. CDR3 in amino acids: CASTRGQGVSSGANVLTF. The CDR3 bases are TGTGCCAGTACCCGAGGACAGGGGGTTAGCTCTGGGGCCAACGTCCTGACTTTC.

The rearrangement joins TRBV19 to TRBJ2-7; D is possibly TRBD2 (5 bases). The V and J ends lost 5 bases and 0 bases respectively, with 11 bases between them. The germline V gene encodes CDR1 LNHDA and CDR2 SQIVND (reference sequence). The CDR3 is 14 residues long. The CDR3 coding sequence is TGTGCCAGTAGTCGTAGCGCCGTCTCCTACGAGCAGTACTTC. Encoded protein: CASSRSAVSYEQYF.

This clone appeared once. V is TRBV6-5 and J is TRBJ1-2; 7 bases line up with TRBD1. The trim removed 6 bases at V and 4 bases at J, leaving 5 bases unmatched. The CDR3 extends over 13 amino acids. In germline, CDR1 is MNHEY, CDR2 SVGAGI. As DNA, the CDR3 is TGTGCCAGCAGCCGGGACAGCCTCTATGGCTACACCTTC. Protein: CASSRDSLYGYTF.

This chain joins TRBV5-4 and TRBJ1-6; a possible D gene is TRBD1 (6 bases). CDR1 is SGHNT and CDR2 is YYREEE in the germline V gene (reference sequence). The CDR3 runs to 14 residues. V shed 3 bases and J shed 8 bases, with 12 bases lying between them. CDR3 nucleotides: TGTGCCAGCAGCTCTACAGGGCTGCATTCACCCCTCCACTTT. Amino acids: CASSSTGLHSPLHF.

This clone was counted a single time. The V gene is TRBV3-1 (or the pseudogene TRBV3-2), the J gene TRBJ1-1, with TRBD1 as a possible D gene (6 bases). V lost 5 bases to trimming and J lost 5 bases, with 15 bases between them. Germline V lookup: CDR1 LGHDT, CDR2 YNNKEL (reference sequence). This CDR3 region has 14 residues. CDR3 amino acids: CASSLPGARTEAFF. Here the CDR3 DNA reads TGTGCCAGCAGCTTGCCAGGGGCTCGGACTGAAGCTTTCTTT.

This clone came up a few times. The chain uses TRBV2 and TRBJ1-3, with 7 nucleotides matching TRBD1. The CDR3 extends over 15 amino acids. V lost 4 bases and J lost 4; bases outside the gene matches: 7. Germline CDR1 SNHLY, CDR2 FYNNEI. The CDR3 sequence is CASSAQTGSGNTIYF. CDR3 nucleotide sequence: TGTGCCAGCAGTGCCCAGACAGGGTCCGGAAACACCATATATTTT.

The chain couples TRBV9 to TRBJ2-7; D possibly corresponds to TRBD1 (5 bases). The ends were cut back, 0 bases at V and 1 base at J, with 8 bases in the middle. The CDR3 runs to 14 residues. Germline CDR1 and CDR2: SGDLS and YYNGEE. The CDR3 spells CASSVGAGSYEQYF. The CDR3 DNA reads as TGTGCCAGCAGCGTAGGAGCAGGGTCCTACGAGCAGTACTTC.

The gene calls are TRBV19 and TRBJ1-5; D is unresolved. Trimming took off 7 bases at V and 0 bases at J, with 13 bases between the two ends. The CDR3 is made up of 15 amino acids. Per the germline V gene, CDR1 is LNHDA and CDR2 is SQIVND (reference sequence). The CDR3 here is CASTINTNSNQPQHF. CDR3 nucleotides: TGTGCCAGTACCATAAACACGAATAGCAATCAGCCCCAGCATTTT.

This clone appeared many times. The CDR3 DNA follows: TGTGCCAGCAGCATAGAGGCGGGGATATACAATGAGCAGTTCTTC. This sequence encodes CASSIEAGIYNEQFF. The rearrangement joins TRBV28 to TRBJ2-1, with D possibly being TRBD2 (6 bases). V was clipped by 6 bases and J by 4 bases, with 16 bases between them. The germline V gene has CDR1 MDHEN and CDR2 SYDVKM. The CDR3 runs to 15 residues.

The rearrangement uses TRBV29-1 and TRBJ2-2; TRBD2 is a possible D gene (6 bases). V was pared by 8 bases and J by 1 base, with 17 bases between. The CDR3 consists of 15 residues. Germline values: CDR1 SQVTM, CDR2 ANQGSEA. DNA of the CDR3: TGCAGCATCGAGGAGGGTCGTGGGAACACCGGGGAGCTGTTTTTT. This codes for CSIEEGRGNTGELFF.

The rearrangement uses TRBV2 and TRBJ1-1; TRBD1 matches 10 bases. This CDR3 comprises 13 residues. Germline CDR1 reads SNHLY; CDR2 reads FYNNEI. V trimming: 8 bases; J trimming: 5 bases; junction bases outside the gene matches: 5. Written as DNA, the CDR3 is TGTGCCAGCGAGGGACAGGGGAATACTGAAGCTTTCTTT. Its translation: CASEGQGNTEAFF.

The chain links TRBV12-5 to TRBJ2-1; D is perhaps TRBD1 (5 bases). Germline V gene sequence: CDR1 LGHNT, CDR2 FRNRAP. Trimming stripped 5 bases from V and 5 bases from J, with 7 bases between. The CDR3 has 12 residues. CDR3 region: CASGRQNNEQFF. The CDR3 DNA reads TGTGCTAGTGGTAGACAGAACAATGAGCAGTTCTTC.

The chain uses TRBV5-4 and TRBJ1-3; TRBD1 is a possible D gene (5 bases). V lost 1 base and J 4 bases, leaving 12 bases between the germline ends. This CDR3 is built from 15 residues. The V gene's germline CDR1 is SGHNT and CDR2 YYREEE (reference sequence). CDR3 residues: CASSLKGAQGNTIYF. CDR3 nucleotides: TGTGCCAGCAGCTTGAAAGGGGCGCAGGGAAACACCATATATTTT. The whole variable domain, remainder taken from reference TRBV5-4 and TRBJ1-3, is ETGVTQSPTHLIKTRGQQVTLRCSSQSGHNTVSWYQQALGQGPQFIFQYYREEENGRGNFPPRFSGLQFPNYSSELNVNALELDDSALYLCASSLKGAQGNTIYFGEGSWLTVV.

The chain links TRBV6-1 to TRBJ1-5; no firm D call. The V and J ends lost 2 bases and 2 bases respectively, with 13 bases between them. This CDR3 contains 16 residues. The germline CDR1 and CDR2 sequences are MNHNS and SASEGT. Here the CDR3 reads CASSESREWRNQPQHF. The CDR3 nucleotides are TGTGCCAGCAGTGAATCTCGGGAGTGGCGCAATCAGCCCCAGCATTTT.

The chain recombines TRBV14 with TRBJ2-1; D possibly corresponds to TRBD2 (6 bases). Deletions cut 1 base from V and 2 bases from J, with 15 bases between. The CDR3 length is 17 residues. Per germline, CDR1 SGHDN and CDR2 FVKESK. CDR3 sequence reads: CASSQGNAGPTYNEQFF. The CDR3 DNA reads TGTGCCAGCAGCCAAGGGAACGCGGGGCCCACCTACAATGAGCAGTTCTTC.

The gene calls are TRBV6-4 and TRBJ2-2; D not resolved. V was shortened by 5 bases and J by 6 bases, with 10 bases between the two germline ends. The germline V gene has CDR1 MRHNA and CDR2 SNTAGT. The CDR3 sequence is 13 residues long. The CDR3 sequence is CASSNIRAGELFF. Here the CDR3 DNA reads TGTGCCAGCAGTAACATTCGGGCCGGGGAGCTGTTTTTT.

This chain connects TRBV5-4 to TRBJ2-5; 8 nucleotides match TRBD2. The CDR3 is 14 amino acids. Germline V gene lookup returns CDR1 SGHNT and CDR2 YYREEE (reference sequence). V dropped 8 bases and J dropped 5; count of bases not matched to a gene: 11. The CDR3 sequence is CARSTAGGQETQYF. Written as DNA, the CDR3 is TGTGCCAGGAGTACCGCGGGGGGCCAGGAGACCCAGTACTTC.

The chain combines TRBV10-3 with TRBJ2-3; 11 nucleotides agree with TRBD2. Germline V gives CDR1 ENHRY, CDR2 SYGVKD. The CDR3 is 14 amino acids. Germline trimming cut 10 bases from V and 2 bases from J; bases unmatched to any gene: 5. Here the CDR3 reads CATETSGATDTQYF. The CDR3 nucleotides read TGTGCCACTGAGACTAGCGGGGCCACAGATACGCAGTATTTT.

This chain uses TRBV7-7 with TRBJ2-2, with TRBD1 matching over 9 bases. The CDR3 has 17 residues. V was pared by 0 bases and J by 0 bases, with 2 bases of the junction left unmatched. Germline V gene data show CDR1 as SSHAT and CDR2 as FNYEAQ (reference sequence). CDR3 sequence reads: CASSLAGTGTNTGELFF. DNA of the CDR3: TGTGCCAGCAGCTTAGCGGGGACAGGGACGAACACCGGGGAGCTGTTTTTT.

This clone was picked up one time. The rearrangement uses TRBV5-1 and TRBJ2-5, with 9 positions matching TRBD1. Germline V CDR1 and CDR2: SGHRS, YFSETQ. The CDR3 length is 16 residues. V was pared by 0 bases and J by 2 bases, with 5 bases of the junction left unmatched. The CDR3 here is CASSLGGTGPQETQYF. For the CDR3, the DNA is TGCGCCAGCAGCTTGGGGGGGACAGGGCCTCAAGAGACCCAGTACTTC.

This clone was picked up a small number of times. The CDR3 DNA reads as TGCAGCGTTGGCCCGGGGGAGCAGTACTTC. This sequence encodes CSVGPGEQYF. The chain couples TRBV29-1 to TRBJ2-7; D possibly corresponds to TRBD2 (5 bases). The V and J ends lost 4 bases and 7 bases respectively, with 8 bases between them. CDR1 is SQVTM, CDR2 ANQGSEA, per germline. The CDR3 is 10 residues long.

CDR3 nucleotides: TGTGCCACTAAAAAGGGACTATTCTCTGGAAACACCATATATTTT. It yields the protein CATKKGLFSGNTIYF. The chain carries TRBV19 and TRBJ1-3; D is possibly TRBD1 (5 bases). Trimming took off 10 bases at V and 0 bases at J, with 16 bases between the two ends. From germline, CDR1 is LNHDA and CDR2 SQIVND (reference sequence). The CDR3 runs 15 residues.

This sequence joins TRBV12-3 or TRBV12-4 and TRBJ2-7, with D hard to call. V dropped 3 bases and J dropped 7 bases, with 13 bases sitting between them. CDR3 length: 13 amino acids. The CDR3 spells CASSLKPRWEQYF. The CDR3, as DNA: TGTGCCAGCAGTTTGAAGCCCCGGTGGGAGCAGTACTTC.

The chain employs TRBV5-1 and TRBJ2-1, with 8 bases identical to TRBD1. The ends lost 3 bases at V and 4 bases at J; junction bases unmatched: 6. CDR3 length equals 15 residues. Germline CDR1 is SGHRS and CDR2 is YFSETQ. This CDR3 reads CASSSGDRRYNEQFF. The CDR3 region has the DNA TGCGCCAGCAGCTCCGGGGACAGGAGGTACAATGAGCAGTTCTTC.

The chain joins TRBV6-2 or TRBV6-3 to TRBJ2-7; D is possibly TRBD1 (5 bases). This CDR3 contains 12 residues. Trimming removed 6 bases from V and 9 bases from J, with 15 bases in between. Germline lookup yields CDR1 MNHEY and CDR2 SVGEGT. CDR3 DNA: TGTGCCAGCAGCCTTGACAGACTTATGCAGTACTTC. Translating it yields CASSLDRLMQYF.

In this sample, this clone turned up a few times. The gene calls are TRBV6-1 and TRBJ1-6; D is undetermined. This CDR3 region has 16 residues. The germline V and J ends were trimmed by 0 bases and 2 bases, with 8 bases remaining between them. Per germline, CDR1 MNHNS and CDR2 SASEGT. The CDR3 loop is CASSEAGSAYNSPLHF. The CDR3 nucleotides are TGTGCCAGCAGTGAAGCTGGGAGCGCCTATAATTCACCCCTCCACTTT.

CDR3 in amino acids: CASSTRRQSGDQPQHF. The CDR3, as DNA: TGTGCCAGCAGTACCCGTCGACAGTCTGGTGATCAGCCCCAGCATTTT. The chain joins TRBV28 to TRBJ1-5; D may be TRBD1 (5 bases). Trimming stripped 5 bases from V and 5 bases from J, with 19 bases between. The CDR3 consists of 16 residues. CDR1 and CDR2 from the germline V gene are MDHEN and SYDVKM.

This clone has a single count. The chain is built from TRBV18 and TRBJ1-2; tentative D call: TRBD1 (6 bases). In germline, CDR1 is KGHSH, CDR2 LQKENI. The V end was cut by 6 bases, the J end by 7 bases, with 21 bases between. This CDR3 spans 15 amino acids. The CDR3: CASSPRGDNHLGYTF. The CDR3 DNA reads TGTGCCAGCTCCCCCAGGGGAGACAACCATCTTGGCTACACCTTC.

The rearrangement links TRBV15 to TRBJ1-1, with D maybe TRBD1 (6 bases). The CDR3 loop spans 14 amino acids. From germline, CDR1 is LNHNV and CDR2 YYDKDF (reference sequence). V was shortened by 5 bases and J by 5 bases, with 15 bases between the two germline ends. CDR3 bases: TGTGCCACCAGCCCCGGGGGGCCGCGAACTGAAGCTTTCTTT. This codes for CATSPGGPRTEAFF.